A selection of T cell receptor beta chains follows, all from one sample in a study of shared clonotypes between healthy human individuals. Produced via immunoSEQ multiplex PCR; TCRdb's table is partial and in-frame only. Among more than 1,200,000 clones listed, approximately 98.5% were seen once. Sequenced sample: naive CD4+ T cells sorted from blood. The source of these receptors is a man in his thirties or forties in good health. The CDR3 runs from the conserved cysteine through the conserved F or W. A D gene is named only where the DNA matches it firmly. The size field is filled for only some rows; it gives once, few, many or a size class.

cdr3_aa cdr3_nt j_call d_call clone_size v_call
CASSLMQEAYEQYF TGTGCCAGCAGCTTAATGCAGGAGGCCTACGAGCAGTACTTC TRBJ2-7 - - TRBV7-9
CASSLDGGRQLETQYF TGTGCCAGCAGCTTAGATGGCGGGAGGCAATTGGAGACCCAGTACTTC TRBJ2-5 TRBD2 - TRBV11-2
CAIRGTGTNTGELFF TGTGCCATCAGGGGGACAGGGACGAACACCGGGGAGCTGTTTTTT TRBJ2-2 TRBD1 - TRBV10-3
CASSLVGQDTEAFF TGTGCCAGCAGCTTAGTTGGGCAGGACACTGAGGCTTTCTTT TRBJ1-1 - once TRBV7-8
CSVDSRATDTQYF TGCAGCGTTGATAGCAGGGCCACAGATACGCAGTATTTT TRBJ2-3 - - TRBV29-1
CASSQEGWKNFGAGELFF TGCGCCAGCAGCCAAGAGGGTTGGAAAAACTTTGGCGCCGGGGAGCTGTTTTTT TRBJ2-2 - - TRBV4-3
CASSPSGLRKSRLYVNEQFF TGTGCCAGCAGCCCGTCGGGCTTAAGAAAATCCCGCTTATATGTGAATGAGCAGTTCTTC TRBJ2-1 - - TRBV14
CASSLAGLGRSEQYF TGCGCCAGCAGCTTGGCGGGACTAGGTAGATCCGAGCAGTACTTC TRBJ2-7 TRBD2 - TRBV5-1
CASSEKGLSSYEQYF TGTGCCAGCAGTGAAAAGGGGCTCTCCTCCTACGAGCAGTACTTC TRBJ2-7 - - TRBV6-1
CASSLDQGGETQYF TGTGCCAGCAGCTTAGACCAGGGGGGAGAGACCCAGTACTTC TRBJ2-5 - - TRBV7-6
CASSLSGSFGGRAYNEQFF TGCGCCAGCAGCTTGTCAGGCTCCTTTGGCGGGAGGGCCTACAATGAGCAGTTCTTC TRBJ2-1 TRBD2 once TRBV5-1
CASSGLRSGDYNEQFF TGCGCCAGCAGCGGCTTAAGGAGCGGAGATTACAATGAGCAGTTCTTC TRBJ2-1 - - TRBV5-1
CASSYRQGYGYTF TGTGCCAGCAGTTATAGACAGGGATATGGCTACACCTTC TRBJ1-2 TRBD1 - TRBV6-5
CASSPLRGQGLNTEAFF TGTGCCAGCAGCCCCCTGCGGGGACAGGGACTGAACACTGAAGCTTTCTTT TRBJ1-1 TRBD1 - TRBV7-9
CASSLAVGLIPPQHF TGTGCCAGCAGCTTAGCGGTTGGGTTAATCCCGCCCCAGCATTTT TRBJ1-5 - - TRBV7-2
CASSQTGDNEKLFF TGTGCCAGCAGCCAGACAGGAGATAATGAAAAACTGTTTTTT TRBJ1-4 - - TRBV6-5
CASSPRGQGISSTDTQYF TGTGCCAGCAGCCCTCGGGGGCAGGGGATCTCTAGCACAGATACGCAGTATTTT TRBJ2-3 - - TRBV7-9
CAISPGQTYEQYF TGTGCCATCAGTCCGGGACAGACCTACGAGCAGTACTTC TRBJ2-7 TRBD1 - TRBV10-3
CASSADRGRFPDTQYF TGTGCCAGCAGCGCTGACAGGGGAAGGTTCCCAGATACGCAGTATTTT TRBJ2-3 TRBD1 - TRBV11-3
CASSLITGQKLFF TGTGCCAGCAGCTTGATAACAGGGCAAAAACTGTTTTTT TRBJ1-4 - - TRBV5-8
CASNSARLSKVDEQFF TGCGCCAGCAACTCGGCGCGGCTCTCGAAAGTGGATGAGCAGTTCTTC TRBJ2-1 - - TRBV5-1
CASSYSRDRTYNEQFF TGTGCCAGCAGTTACTCGAGGGACAGGACCTACAATGAGCAGTTCTTC TRBJ2-1 TRBD1 - TRBV6-5
CASSEARGLVTGELFF TGTGCCAGCAGTGAAGCCAGGGGGCTTGTCACCGGGGAGCTGTTTTTT TRBJ2-2 TRBD1 once TRBV2
CASSPETGKNHEQYF TGCGCCAGCAGCCCAGAGACAGGTAAAAACCACGAGCAGTACTTC TRBJ2-7 - - TRBV5-1
CASSLDGLAAYEQYF TGCGCCAGCAGCTTGGATGGACTAGCGGCCTACGAGCAGTACTTC TRBJ2-7 TRBD2 - TRBV5-1
CASSPRYKAYEQYF TGTGCCAGCTCACCACGGTACAAAGCCTACGAGCAGTACTTC TRBJ2-7 - - TRBV18
CASSRYTGELFF TGTGCCAGCTCACGCTACACCGGGGAGCTGTTTTTT TRBJ2-2 - - TRBV18
CASRSLGGTGTQYF TGTGCCAGCAGATCGCTTGGGGGGACCGGTACGCAGTATTTT TRBJ2-3 - - TRBV25-1
CASSSTSGQETQYF TGCGCCAGCAGCTCGACTAGCGGGCAAGAGACCCAGTACTTC TRBJ2-5 TRBD2 - TRBV5-1
CASSLASGALYGYTF TGTGCCAGCAGCTTGGCGTCGGGGGCACTCTATGGCTACACCTTC TRBJ1-2 - - TRBV5-6